The entry below describes one T cell receptor (beta chain). Clones were sequenced by immunoSEQ multiplex PCR, and TCRdb holds only the in-frame ones, with some missing. This table has roughly 97,000 clones, 90% appearing once. The sample comes from a study of blood T cell repertoires in COVID-19. Turning to the study itself: T cells, B-cell-depleted T cells, or PBMCs provided the cDNA or gDNA that served as material.

This CDR3 contains 13 residues. Germline V gene sequence: CDR1 SEHNR, CDR2 FQNEAQ (reference sequence). V was trimmed by 4 bases and J by 2 bases, leaving 8 bases between them. Sequenced: peripheral blood. The chain has TRBV7-9 and TRBJ1-2, with D tentatively TRBD1 (5 bases). This sequence originates from a man in his sixties with acute or convalescent COVID-19. Here the CDR3 reads CASSSTVNYGYTF. The DNA of the CDR3 is TGTGCCAGCAGCTCGACAGTGAACTATGGCTACACCTTC. The variable domain in full, with the rest retrieved from reference TRBV7-9 and TRBJ1-2, is DTGVSQNPRHKITKRGQNVTFRCDPISEHNRLYWYRQTLGQGPEFLTYFQNEAQLEKSRLLSDRFSAERPKGSFSTLEIQRTEQGDSAMYLCASSSTVNYGYTFGSGTRLTVV.